The rows below give T cell receptor beta chains drawn from one sample of a study of T cells after yellow fever vaccination. MiXCR was run by TCRdb on the 5' RACE reads, yielding one entry per CDR3 protein. The sample shows 120,000 or so distinct CDR3 sequences, roughly 15% of them seen only once. This material consisted of CD8+ T cells sorted from PBMCs, taken 5 days after the yellow fever booster vaccination. The source is a man aged 18 to 35 who received the YFV17D yellow fever vaccine. The CDR3 runs from the conserved cysteine through the conserved F or W. A D gene is named only where the DNA matches it firmly. Not every row has a clone size; where given, it reads once, few, many or a size class.

size | J | D | V | length | DNA | CDR3
few | TRBJ2-3 | TRBD2 | TRBV20-1 | 17 | TGCAGTGCTAGCTCGGGGGGGCTAGAGACTCACACAGATACGCAGTATTTT | CSASSGGLETHTDTQYF
- | TRBJ1-5 | - | TRBV20-1 | 19 | TGCAGTGCTAGAAAAGCCTCCGGGGCAGGCATCCTTATGGATCAGCCCCAGCATTTT | CSARKASGAGILMDQPQHF
many | TRBJ2-1 | - | TRBV4-1 | 15 | TGCGCCAGCGCCCTTTTCGGGGGCCCTGACAATGAGCAGTTCTTC | CASALFGGPDNEQFF
- | TRBJ1-5 | - | TRBV4-1 | 15 | TGCGCCAGCAGCCAAACGGCCATTACCAATCAGCCCCAGCATTTT | CASSQTAITNQPQHF
- | TRBJ1-5 | - | TRBV4-1 | 14 | TGCGCCAGCAGCCAAGTAATAAGTTATCAGCCCCAGCATTTT | CASSQVISYQPQHF
few | TRBJ1-1 | TRBD1 | TRBV27 | 18 | TGTGCCAGCAGTCCGACAGACAGGGGGCGGACGAAGAACACTGAAGCTTTCTTT | CASSPTDRGRTKNTEAFF
- | TRBJ1-5 | TRBD1 | TRBV19 | 14 | TGTGCCAGTAGTGCTGGGACAGGGCATAAGCCCCAGCATTTT | CASSAGTGHKPQHF
many | TRBJ2-1 | TRBD2 | TRBV4-3 | 17 | TGCGCCAGCAGCCACGGACTATCCGGGACTAGCGGGGCTGAGCAGTTCTTC | CASSHGLSGTSGAEQFF
many | TRBJ2-3 | TRBD2 | TRBV4-1 | 16 | TGCGCCAGCAGCCAACGACTAGCAACCTTTTCAGATACGCAGTATTTT | CASSQRLATFSDTQYF
few | TRBJ2-5 | TRBD1 | TRBV5-4 | 16 | TGTGCCAGCAGCTTTACGGGACAGGGGACGCGAGAGACCCAGTACTTC | CASSFTGQGTRETQYF
few | TRBJ2-3 | - | TRBV9 | 15 | TGTGCCAGCAGCGTAACCGGGCTGAGCTCAGATACGCAGTATTTT | CASSVTGLSSDTQYF
- | TRBJ2-2 | - | TRBV7-9 | 16 | TGTGCCAGCAGCAAGATAGCGCTACTGAACACCGGGGAGCTGTTTTTT | CASSKIALLNTGELFF
- | TRBJ2-7 | TRBD1 | TRBV9 | 13 | TGTGCCAGCAGCCCTAACAGGGGGAACGAGCAGTACTTC | CASSPNRGNEQYF
- | TRBJ2-1 | - | TRBV20-1 | 17 | TGCAGTGCTAGAGACCCTACTCCGGGGATTCGGTACAATGAGCAGTTCTTC | CSARDPTPGIRYNEQFF
- | TRBJ1-3 | - | TRBV20-1 | 15 | TGCAGTGCTAGTTTCGCGGGGACGTGGGGAAACACCATATATTTT | CSASFAGTWGNTIYF
few | TRBJ1-1 | - | TRBV6-5 | 13 | TGTGCCAGCACTTACGGCCCGAACACTGAAGCTTTCTTT | CASTYGPNTEAFF
- | TRBJ2-7 | - | TRBV10-3 | 13 | TGTGCCATCAGTGGGCAAGGTAGCTACGAGCAGTACTTC | CAISGQGSYEQYF
few | TRBJ2-5 | - | TRBV20-1 | 13 | TGCAGTGCTAGATGGGCTAGCGCGGAGACCCAGTACTTC | CSARWASAETQYF
- | TRBJ1-5 | TRBD1 | TRBV7-9 | 14 | TGTGCCAGCAGCTTTGAGGGGGCAGGGCAGCCCCAGCATTTT | CASSFEGAGQPQHF
- | TRBJ1-6 | - | TRBV12-3/TRBV12-4 | 14 | TGTGCCAGCAGATTGGCCCTATTGGGGTCACCCCTCCACTTT | CASRLALLGSPLHF
few | TRBJ2-7 | - | TRBV27 | 14 | TGTGCCAGCAGTTTTAACAGCATCTCCTACGAGCAGTACTTC | CASSFNSISYEQYF
- | TRBJ1-5 | - | TRBV4-3 | 15 | TGCGCCAGCAGCCAAGATTCCGCTTACAATCAGCCCCAGCATTTT | CASSQDSAYNQPQHF
many | TRBJ2-5 | - | TRBV4-2 | 16 | TGTGCCAGCAGCCAAGATAGCAGCCAATCCGGGGAGACCCAGTACTTC | CASSQDSSQSGETQYF